Each of the 2 T cell receptor beta chains below was sequenced from the same sample in a study of metastatic and nonmetastatic thyroid tumors. All patients reached thyroid surgery having received no treatment beforehand. TCRdb reanalyzed the PCR reads via MiXCR. This table has about 16,000 clones, 24% appearing once. Material for sequencing was tumor tissue. These receptors all stem from a male donor with papillary thyroid cancer or a benign thyroid nodule (not recorded which). Some clones in this sample may be carry-over from other donors' samples.

CDR3 DNA: TGCAGTGCTAAAGAGGCGATAGCGGTCAATGAGCAGTTCTTC. Protein: CSAKEAIAVNEQFF. The rearrangement joins TRBV20-1 to TRBJ2-1; a weak D match, TRBD2 (6 bases). Trimming took off 4 bases at V and 6 bases at J, with 16 bases between the two ends. CDR3 length: 14 residues. CDR1 is DFQATT, CDR2 SNEGSKA, per germline (reference sequence).

This clone counts as medium-sized. For the CDR3, the DNA is TGCAGTGCTAGTAGTCGAATCCCGATTGATGAGCAGTTCTTC. Its translation is CSASSRIPIDEQFF. The chain links TRBV20-1 to TRBJ2-1; D unclear. This CDR3 spans 14 amino acids. Germline CDR1 reads DFQATT; CDR2 reads SNEGSKA (reference sequence). V was shortened by 3 bases and J by 8 bases, with 17 bases between the two germline ends.